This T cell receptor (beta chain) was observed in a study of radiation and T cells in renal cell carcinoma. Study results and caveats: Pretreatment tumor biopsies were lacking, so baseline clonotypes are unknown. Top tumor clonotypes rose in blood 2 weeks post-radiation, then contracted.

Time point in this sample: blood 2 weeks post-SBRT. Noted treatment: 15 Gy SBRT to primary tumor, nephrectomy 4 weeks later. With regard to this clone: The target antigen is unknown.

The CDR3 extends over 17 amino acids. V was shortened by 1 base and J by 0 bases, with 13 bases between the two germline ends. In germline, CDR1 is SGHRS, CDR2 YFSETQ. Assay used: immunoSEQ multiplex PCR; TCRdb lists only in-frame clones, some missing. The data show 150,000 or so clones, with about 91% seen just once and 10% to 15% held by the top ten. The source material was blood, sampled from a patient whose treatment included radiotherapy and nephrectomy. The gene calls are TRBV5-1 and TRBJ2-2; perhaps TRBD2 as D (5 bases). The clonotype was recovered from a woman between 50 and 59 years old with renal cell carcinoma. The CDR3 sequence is CASSLYVSAANTGELFF. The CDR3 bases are TGCGCCAGCAGCTTGTACGTGTCAGCGGCGAACACCGGGGAGCTGTTTTTT.